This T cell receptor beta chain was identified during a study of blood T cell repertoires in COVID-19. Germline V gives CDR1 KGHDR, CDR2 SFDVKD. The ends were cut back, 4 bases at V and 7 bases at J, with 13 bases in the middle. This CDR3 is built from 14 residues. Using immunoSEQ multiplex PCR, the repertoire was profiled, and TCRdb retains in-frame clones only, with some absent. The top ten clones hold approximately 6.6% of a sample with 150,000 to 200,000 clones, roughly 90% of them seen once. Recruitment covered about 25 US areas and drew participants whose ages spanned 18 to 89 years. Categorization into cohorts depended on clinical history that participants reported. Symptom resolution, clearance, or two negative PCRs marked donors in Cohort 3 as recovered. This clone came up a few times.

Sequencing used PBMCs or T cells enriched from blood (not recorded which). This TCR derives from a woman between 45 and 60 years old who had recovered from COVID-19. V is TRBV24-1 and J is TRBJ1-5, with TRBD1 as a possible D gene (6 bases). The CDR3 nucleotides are TGTGCCACCAGTGACCCTGGACAGATGCAGCCCCAGCATTTT. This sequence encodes CATSDPGQMQPQHF.